This T cell receptor beta chain was sequenced during a study of blood T cells in healthy people across ages. About the study: Using template switching, researchers captured about one barcoded beta molecule for each two T cells. Study-level results: Diversity figures based on one million T cells were deemed too low. Donor CMV infection status was unknown, possibly confounding age-related changes in expanded clonotypes.

Comments on this clonotype: Its antigen is still unknown.

CDR3 length: 16 amino acids. Trimming cost V 3 bases and J 2 bases; bases outside gene matches: 4. Germline V lookup: CDR1 SEHNR, CDR2 FQNEAQ (reference sequence). Primed by a sample-barcoded 5' primer and a J-beta primer mix, a second PCR proceeded for roughly 7 to 12 cycles. TCRdb redid the calling of the 5' RACE reads with MiXCR, one entry per CDR3 protein. Of approximately 1.5 million distinct CDR3 sequences in the sample, 34% were seen once. Sequences were obtained from blood. The clonotype originates from a woman in her 30s in good health. The J gene is TRBJ2-3, the V gene TRBV7-9; 11 bases line up with TRBD2. The CDR3 region is CASSLNSGGATDTQYF. The CDR3 DNA reads TGTGCCAGCAGCTTGAATAGCGGGGGGGCCACAGATACGCAGTATTTT.